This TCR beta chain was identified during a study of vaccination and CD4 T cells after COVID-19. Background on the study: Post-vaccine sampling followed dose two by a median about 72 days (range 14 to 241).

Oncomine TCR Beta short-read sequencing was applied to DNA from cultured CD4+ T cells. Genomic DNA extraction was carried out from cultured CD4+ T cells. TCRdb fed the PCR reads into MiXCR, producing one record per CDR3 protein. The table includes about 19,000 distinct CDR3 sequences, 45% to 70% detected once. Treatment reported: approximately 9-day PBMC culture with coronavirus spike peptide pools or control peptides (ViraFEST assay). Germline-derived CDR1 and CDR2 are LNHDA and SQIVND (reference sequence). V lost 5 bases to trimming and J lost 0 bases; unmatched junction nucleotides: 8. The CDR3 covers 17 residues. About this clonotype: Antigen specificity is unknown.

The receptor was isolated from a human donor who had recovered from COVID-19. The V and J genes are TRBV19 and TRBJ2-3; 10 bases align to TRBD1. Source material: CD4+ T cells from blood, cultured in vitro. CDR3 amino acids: CASSSPGQGLSTDTQYF. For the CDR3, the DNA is TGTGCCAGTAGTTCCCCGGGACAGGGGCTAAGCACAGATACGCAGTATTTT.